The rows below give T cell receptor beta chains drawn from one sample of a study of human T cells and chemical hapten exposure. One entry per CDR3 protein results from TCRdb running MiXCR on the RACE reads. This sample has 95,000 to 150,000 distinct CDR3 sequences; over 9% occur once, and the top ten carry roughly 2.3%. The material sequenced was whole blood, taken in connection with sensitization to the hapten diphenylcyclopropenone (DPC). These receptors were collected from a woman in her forties or fifties with alopecia areata. Some clones in this sample may be carry-over from other donors' samples. The CDR3 runs from the conserved cysteine through the conserved F or W. D genes are given only for firm matches. Clone size is not always given. Where it is, it says once, few, many or a class for expanded clones.

D gene: TRBD2
J gene: TRBJ2-3
V gene: TRBV20-1
clone size: NA
CDR3 DNA: TGCAGTGCGCTGGGGGGGGGACTAGCGGGAGAGACGGATACGCAGTATTTT
CDR3 protein: CSALGGGLAGETDTQYF

D gene: TRBD2
J gene: TRBJ2-1
V gene: TRBV7-2
clone size: medium-sized
CDR3 DNA: TGTGCCAGCATGCTTACAGCGGGAGATGAGCAGTTCTTC
CDR3 protein: CASMLTAGDEQFF

D gene: NA
J gene: TRBJ1-2
V gene: TRBV9
clone size: few
CDR3 DNA: TGTGCCAGCAGCGTAGGCAGTTACTATGGCTACACCTTC
CDR3 protein: CASSVGSYYGYTF

D gene: TRBD1
J gene: TRBJ1-5
V gene: TRBV7-2
clone size: few
CDR3 DNA: TGTGCCAGCAGCTTTACAGGGGGCACTGGCAATCAGCCCCAGCATTTT
CDR3 protein: CASSFTGGTGNQPQHF

D gene: NA
J gene: TRBJ2-3
V gene: TRBV12-3/TRBV12-4
clone size: many
CDR3 DNA: TGTGCCAGCAGCGAAATCAGAGGCGGGGTCTCCACAGATACGCAGTATTTT
CDR3 protein: CASSEIRGGVSTDTQYF

D gene: NA
J gene: TRBJ1-4
V gene: TRBV3-1
clone size: few
CDR3 DNA: TGTGCCAGCAGCCAAGAGACGGTCCTTAATGAAAAACTGTTTTTT
CDR3 protein: CASSQETVLNEKLFF

D gene: NA
J gene: TRBJ2-7
V gene: TRBV7-9
clone size: few
CDR3 DNA: TGTGCCAGCAGCCAAGGGGGGCAGGGGCGCCCCTACGAGCAGTACTTC
CDR3 protein: CASSQGGQGRPYEQYF

D gene: NA
J gene: TRBJ2-7
V gene: TRBV28
clone size: many
CDR3 DNA: TGTGCCAGCAGTCGCTCCCGGGACCCCGGCGAGCAGTACTTC
CDR3 protein: CASSRSRDPGEQYF

D gene: TRBD1
J gene: TRBJ1-1
V gene: TRBV10-2
clone size: few
CDR3 DNA: TGCGCCAGCAGTGAGGCCAACAGGGGGCTCAGCACTGAAGCTTTCTTT
CDR3 protein: CASSEANRGLSTEAFF

D gene: TRBD1
J gene: TRBJ1-5
V gene: TRBV20-1
clone size: NA
CDR3 DNA: TGCAGTGCTAGGGGACAGGGGTCCTATAGCAATCAGCCCCAGCATTTT
CDR3 protein: CSARGQGSYSNQPQHF

D gene: TRBD2
J gene: TRBJ2-1
V gene: TRBV2
clone size: NA
CDR3 DNA: TGTGCCAGTCTGGGTGTGACTTGGGGCGGGGGCAATGAGCAGTTCTTC
CDR3 protein: CASLGVTWGGGNEQFF